The T cell receptor (beta chain) under discussion was sequenced for a study of T cell responses to AZD1222 COVID-19 vaccine. Study-level background: Analyses pooled second doses at about 4 or about 12 weeks. Study conclusions and caveats: Possibly, clonal diversity was underestimated; donors were largely white British and included more females. Only after the peak T cell response were repertoires sampled.

Note on this clone: Its antigen is not known.

The V end was cut by 0 bases, the J end by 10 bases, with 19 bases between. Germline CDR1 LGHDT, CDR2 YNNKEL (reference sequence). The CDR3 loop spans 16 amino acids. Some clones are missing from TCRdb's copy, which holds only in-frame ones; the method was immunoSEQ multiplex PCR. The sample holds 140,000 or so clones, about nine tenths seen once. The clonotype originates from an adult in good health. This material consisted of peripheral blood, taken on day 0 of AZD1222 vaccination. The gene calls are TRBV3-1 (or the pseudogene TRBV3-2) and TRBJ2-1; D not resolved. Written as DNA, the CDR3 is TGTGCCAGCAGCCAAGATCCGCTCTTCCCCAATACGGAGCAGTTCTTC. Amino acids: CASSQDPLFPNTEQFF.